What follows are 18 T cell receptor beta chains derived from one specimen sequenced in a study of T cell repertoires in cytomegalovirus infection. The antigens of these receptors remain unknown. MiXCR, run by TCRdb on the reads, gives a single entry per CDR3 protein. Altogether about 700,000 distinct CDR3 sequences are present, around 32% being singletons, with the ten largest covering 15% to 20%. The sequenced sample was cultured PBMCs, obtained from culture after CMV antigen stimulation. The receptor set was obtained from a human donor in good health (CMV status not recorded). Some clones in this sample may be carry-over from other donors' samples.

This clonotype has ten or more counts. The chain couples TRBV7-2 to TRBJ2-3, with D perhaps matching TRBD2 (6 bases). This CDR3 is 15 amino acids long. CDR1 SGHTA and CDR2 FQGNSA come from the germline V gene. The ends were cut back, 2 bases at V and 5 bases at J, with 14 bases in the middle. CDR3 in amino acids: CASSLRGLKGDTQYF. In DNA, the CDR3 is TGTGCCAGCAGCTTACGTGGACTAAAGGGAGATACGCAGTATTTT.

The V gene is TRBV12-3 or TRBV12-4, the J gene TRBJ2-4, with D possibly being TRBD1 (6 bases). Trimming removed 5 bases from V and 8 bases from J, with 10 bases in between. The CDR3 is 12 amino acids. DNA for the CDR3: TGTGCCAGCAGTCATACAGGGTACATTCAGTACTTC. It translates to CASSHTGYIQYF.

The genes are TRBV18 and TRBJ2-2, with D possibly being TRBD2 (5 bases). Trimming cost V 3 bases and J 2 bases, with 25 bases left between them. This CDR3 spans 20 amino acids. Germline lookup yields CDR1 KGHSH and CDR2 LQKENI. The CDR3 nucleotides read TGTGCCAGCTCACCGCCGACCTACTTTACCGGGATGGTAAACACCGGGGAGCTGTTTTTT. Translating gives CASSPPTYFTGMVNTGELFF.

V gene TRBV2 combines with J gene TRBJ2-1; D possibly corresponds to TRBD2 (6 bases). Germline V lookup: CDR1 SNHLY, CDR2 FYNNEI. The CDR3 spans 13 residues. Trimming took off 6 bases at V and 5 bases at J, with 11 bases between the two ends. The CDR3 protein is CASRRESHNEQFF. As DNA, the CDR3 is TGTGCCAGCAGACGGGAGTCTCACAATGAGCAGTTCTTC.

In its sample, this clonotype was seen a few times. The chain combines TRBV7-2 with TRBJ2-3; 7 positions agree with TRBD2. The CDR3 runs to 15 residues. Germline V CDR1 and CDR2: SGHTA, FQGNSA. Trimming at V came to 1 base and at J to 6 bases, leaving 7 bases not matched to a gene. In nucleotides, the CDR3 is TGTGCCAGCAGCTTAGTAGCGGGCCCAGGGGATACGCAGTATTTT. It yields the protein CASSLVAGPGDTQYF.

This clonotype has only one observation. Written as DNA, the CDR3 is TGTGCCAGCAGCTTAGGGCCCAGTCTCCCCTATGGCTACACCTTC. Its translation is CASSLGPSLPYGYTF. This chain uses TRBV7-8 with TRBJ1-2; no reliable D call. The V end was cut by 1 base, the J end by 4 bases, with 13 bases between. This CDR3 has 15 amino acids. The germline V gene encodes CDR1 SGHVS and CDR2 FQNEAQ.

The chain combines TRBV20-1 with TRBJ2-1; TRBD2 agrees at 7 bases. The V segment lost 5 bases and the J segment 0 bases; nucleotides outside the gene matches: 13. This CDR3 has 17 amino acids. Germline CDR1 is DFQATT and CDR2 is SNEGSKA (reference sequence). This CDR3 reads CSAYYLAWEGSYNEQFF. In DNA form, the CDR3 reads TGCAGTGCTTACTATTTAGCGTGGGAGGGCTCCTACAATGAGCAGTTCTTC.

CDR3 residues: CASSSRGGANNEQFF. In DNA, the CDR3 is TGTGCCAGCAGCTCCCGAGGGGGGGCGAACAATGAGCAGTTCTTC. V is TRBV7-9 and J is TRBJ2-1; perhaps TRBD2 as D (7 bases). Trimming shortened V by 4 bases and J by 5 bases, and 15 bases separated the two germline ends. This CDR3 region has 15 residues. The germline V gene encodes CDR1 SEHNR and CDR2 FQNEAQ (reference sequence).

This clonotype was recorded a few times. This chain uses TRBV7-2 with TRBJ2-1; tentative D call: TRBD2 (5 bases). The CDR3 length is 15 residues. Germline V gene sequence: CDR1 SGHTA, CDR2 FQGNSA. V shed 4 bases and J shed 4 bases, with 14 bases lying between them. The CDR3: CASSSRRSGYNEQFF. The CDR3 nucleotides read TGTGCCAGCAGCTCGCGCCGGTCGGGATACAATGAGCAGTTCTTC.

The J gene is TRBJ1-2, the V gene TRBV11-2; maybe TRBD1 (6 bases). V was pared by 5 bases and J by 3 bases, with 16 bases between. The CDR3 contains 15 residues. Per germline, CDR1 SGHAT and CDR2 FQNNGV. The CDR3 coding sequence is TGTGCCAGCAGCCCTATGACGGCAGGGGACTATGGCTACACCTTC. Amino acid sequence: CASSPMTAGDYGYTF.

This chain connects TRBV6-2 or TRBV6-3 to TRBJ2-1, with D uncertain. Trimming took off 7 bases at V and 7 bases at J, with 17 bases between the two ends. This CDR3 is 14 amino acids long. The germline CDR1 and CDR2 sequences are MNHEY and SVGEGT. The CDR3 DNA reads TGTGCCAGCACCTATGTAGGGCCCCAGAATGAGCAGTTCTTC. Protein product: CASTYVGPQNEQFF.

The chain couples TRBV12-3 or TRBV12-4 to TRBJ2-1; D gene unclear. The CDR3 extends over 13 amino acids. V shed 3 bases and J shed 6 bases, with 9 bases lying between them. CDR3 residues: CASSLTYSNEQFF. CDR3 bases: TGTGCCAGCAGTTTGACCTACAGCAATGAGCAGTTCTTC.

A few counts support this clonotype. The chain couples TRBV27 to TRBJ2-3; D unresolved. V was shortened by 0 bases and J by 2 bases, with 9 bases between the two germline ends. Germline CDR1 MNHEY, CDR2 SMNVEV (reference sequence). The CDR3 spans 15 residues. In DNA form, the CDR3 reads TGTGCCAGCAGTTTATCACGGGCCGACACAGATACGCAGTATTTT. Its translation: CASSLSRADTDTQYF.

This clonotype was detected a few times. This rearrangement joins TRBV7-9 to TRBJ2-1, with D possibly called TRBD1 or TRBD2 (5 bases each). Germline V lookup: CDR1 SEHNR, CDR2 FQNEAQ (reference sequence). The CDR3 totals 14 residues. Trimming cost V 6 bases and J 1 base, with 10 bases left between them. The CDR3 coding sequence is TGTGCCAGCAGAAGGGACGGATCCTACAATGAGCAGTTCTTC. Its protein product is CASRRDGSYNEQFF.

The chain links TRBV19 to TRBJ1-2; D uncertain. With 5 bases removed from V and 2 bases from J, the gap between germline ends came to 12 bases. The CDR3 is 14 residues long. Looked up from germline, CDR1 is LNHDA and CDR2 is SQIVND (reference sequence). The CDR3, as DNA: TGTGCCAGTAGTTGGCGAAACCCAAACTATGGCTACACCTTC. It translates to CASSWRNPNYGYTF.

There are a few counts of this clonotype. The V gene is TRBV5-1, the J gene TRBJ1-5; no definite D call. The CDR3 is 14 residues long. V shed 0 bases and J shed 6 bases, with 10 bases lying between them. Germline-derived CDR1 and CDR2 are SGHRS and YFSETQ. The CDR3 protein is CASSLEAAGQPQHF. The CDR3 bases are TGCGCCAGCAGCTTGGAGGCAGCCGGTCAGCCCCAGCATTTT.

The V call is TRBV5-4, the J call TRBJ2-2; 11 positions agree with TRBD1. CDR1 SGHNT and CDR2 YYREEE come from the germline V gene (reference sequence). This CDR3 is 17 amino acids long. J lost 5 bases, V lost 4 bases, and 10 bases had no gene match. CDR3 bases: TGTGCCAGCAGCAAAACCGGGACAGGGGGAGGGACCGGGGAGCTGTTTTTT. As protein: CASSKTGTGGGTGELFF.

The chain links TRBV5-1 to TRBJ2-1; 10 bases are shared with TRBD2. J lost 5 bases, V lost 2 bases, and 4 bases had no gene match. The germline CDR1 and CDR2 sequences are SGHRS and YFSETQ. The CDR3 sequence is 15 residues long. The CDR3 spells CASSFGLAENNEQFF. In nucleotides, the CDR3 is TGCGCCAGCAGCTTTGGACTAGCGGAAAACAATGAGCAGTTCTTC.